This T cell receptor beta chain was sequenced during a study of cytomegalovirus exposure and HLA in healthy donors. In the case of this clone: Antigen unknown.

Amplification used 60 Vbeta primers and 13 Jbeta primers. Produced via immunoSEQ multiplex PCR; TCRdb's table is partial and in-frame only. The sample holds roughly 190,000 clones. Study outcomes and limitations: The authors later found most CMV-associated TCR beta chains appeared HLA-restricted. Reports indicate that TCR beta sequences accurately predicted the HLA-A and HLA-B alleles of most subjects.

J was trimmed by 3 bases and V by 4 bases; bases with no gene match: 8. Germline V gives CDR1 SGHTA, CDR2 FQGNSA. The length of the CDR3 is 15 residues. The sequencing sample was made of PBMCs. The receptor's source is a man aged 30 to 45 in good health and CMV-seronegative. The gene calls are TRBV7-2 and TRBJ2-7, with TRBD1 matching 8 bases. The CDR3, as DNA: TGTGCCAGCAGCTGGTTGGGACAGGAGAACTACGAGCAGTACTTC. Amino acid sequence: CASSWLGQENYEQYF.